Presented here are 23 T cell receptor beta chains from one specimen sequenced in a study of blood T cell repertoires in COVID-19. TCRdb's table, derived via immunoSEQ multiplex PCR, lists solely in-frame clones and lacks some. The sample lists a few hundred thousand clones, roughly 90% occurring once. Material: peripheral blood. The source is a man aged 35 to 55 with acute or convalescent COVID-19.

This clone was seen only once. V gene TRBV4-1 combines with J gene TRBJ2-7, with D tentatively TRBD2 (5 bases). Germline loops: CDR1 MGHRA, CDR2 YSYEKL. V dropped 6 bases and J dropped 2 bases, with 17 bases sitting between them. The CDR3 contains 15 residues. The CDR3 is CASSLSPGSTYEQYF. The CDR3 DNA sequence: TGCGCCAGCAGTCTCTCCCCGGGAAGCACCTACGAGCAGTACTTC.

CDR3 loop: CASSVRLAGGFSSYNEQFF. CDR3 DNA sequence: TGCGCCAGCAGCGTGCGACTAGCGGGGGGCTTTAGCTCCTACAATGAGCAGTTCTTC. This chain connects TRBV4-1 to TRBJ2-1; 13 bases agree with TRBD2. Trimming cost V 5 bases and J 0 bases; bases outside gene matches: 10. This CDR3 region has 19 residues. Germline CDR1 MGHRA, CDR2 YSYEKL.

This rearrangement joins TRBV4-3 to TRBJ1-2, with D possibly TRBD1 on 5 matching bases. Deletions cut 1 base from V and 8 bases from J, with 14 bases between. Germline CDR1 reads LGHNA; CDR2 reads YSLEER. CDR3 size: 14 residues. CDR3 residues: CASSQVRGLDGYTF. CDR3 nucleotide sequence: TGCGCCAGCAGCCAAGTTAGGGGTTTAGACGGCTACACCTTC.

Only one count was recorded for this clone. The rearrangement joins TRBV7-8 to TRBJ1-1; perhaps TRBD1 as D (5 bases). V was shortened by 7 bases and J by 11 bases, with 14 bases between the two germline ends. Per the germline V gene, CDR1 is SGHVS and CDR2 is FQNEAQ. The CDR3 extends over 11 amino acids. CDR3 loop: CASTSAGVAFF. The CDR3, as DNA: TGTGCCAGCACCTCCGCGGGGGTTGCTTTCTTT.

J is TRBJ1-3 and V is TRBV6-5; D unresolved. In germline, CDR1 is MNHEY, CDR2 SVGAGI. V was shortened by 0 bases and J by 0 bases, with 9 bases between the two germline ends. CDR3 length: 16 residues. CDR3 loop: CASSYSPEHSGNTIYF. The CDR3 nucleotides are TGTGCCAGCAGTTACTCGCCCGAACACTCTGGAAACACCATATATTTT.

The J gene is TRBJ2-7, the V gene TRBV27; 9 bases align to TRBD2. CDR3 length equals 15 residues. Trimming at V came to 3 bases and at J to 3 bases, leaving 6 bases not matched to a gene. The germline V gene has CDR1 MNHEY and CDR2 SMNVEV (reference sequence). CDR3 amino acids: CASSFGGLARYEQYF. CDR3 nucleotide sequence: TGTGCCAGCAGTTTTGGAGGACTAGCGCGCTACGAGCAGTACTTC.

The rearrangement joins TRBV5-1 to TRBJ1-1; 9 bases agree with TRBD1. This CDR3 spans 16 amino acids. The ends lost 3 bases at V and 0 bases at J; junction bases unmatched: 6. Germline-derived CDR1 and CDR2 are SGHRS and YFSETQ. CDR3 amino acids: CASSSRTGELNTEAFF. The CDR3 DNA sequence: TGCGCCAGCAGCTCCCGGACAGGGGAATTGAACACTGAAGCTTTCTTT. Full variable domain (remainder filled in from reference TRBV5-1 and TRBJ1-1): KAGVTQTPRYLIKTRGQQVTLSCSPISGHRSVSWYQQTPGQGLQFLFEYFSETQRNKGNFPGRFSGRQFSNSRSEMNVSTLELGDSALYLCASSSRTGELNTEAFFGQGTRLTVV.

The gene calls are TRBV19 and TRBJ1-1; D call uncertain. Germline V lookup: CDR1 LNHDA, CDR2 SQIVND (reference sequence). This CDR3 spans 13 amino acids. Trimming removed 5 bases from V and 2 bases from J, with 9 bases in between. CDR3 region: CASSDTVNTEAFF. The DNA for the CDR3 is TGTGCCAGTAGTGATACAGTTAACACTGAAGCTTTCTTT.

V usage is TRBV2 and J usage is TRBJ1-1; TRBD1 matches 7 bases. Germline CDR1 reads SNHLY; CDR2 reads FYNNEI. The V and J ends lost 5 bases and 2 bases, in that order; junction bases with no gene match: 8. The CDR3 loop spans 15 amino acids. CDR3 in DNA: TGTGCCAGCAGTCCATGGGACAGAGCAAACACTGAAGCTTTCTTT. Amino acids: CASSPWDRANTEAFF.

V usage is TRBV28 and J usage is TRBJ2-7; 10 positions match TRBD1. The V gene end was trimmed by 6 bases and the J gene end by 4 bases; junction bases not matched to a gene: 9. From germline, CDR1 is MDHEN and CDR2 SYDVKM. The CDR3 length is 15 residues. The CDR3 DNA reads TGTGCCAGCAGGCCAACCGGGACAGGGGTTTACGAGCAGTACTTC. It translates to CASRPTGTGVYEQYF.

DNA of the CDR3: TGTGCCAGCACTGACAGGGGGCGAACTAATGAAAAACTGTTTTTT. It yields the protein CASTDRGRTNEKLFF. This chain joins TRBV28 and TRBJ1-4, with 10 bases that match TRBD1. J lost 1 base, V lost 7 bases, and 3 bases had no gene match. Germline V CDR1 and CDR2: MDHEN, SYDVKM. The CDR3 spans 15 residues.

The J gene is TRBJ2-1, the V gene TRBV28, with 14 bases matching TRBD2. The CDR3 contains 20 residues. Germline V CDR1 and CDR2: MDHEN, SYDVKM. Germline trimming cut 8 bases from V and 1 base from J; bases unmatched to any gene: 16. CDR3 region: CASYEIPGLAGDFSYNEQFF. The CDR3, as DNA: TGTGCCAGCTACGAAATCCCGGGACTAGCGGGAGATTTTTCCTACAATGAGCAGTTCTTC.

The chain is built from TRBV6-1 and TRBJ2-7, with D perhaps matching TRBD1 (6 bases). V gave up 1 base and J gave up 3 bases, with 13 bases separating them. The germline gives CDR1 MNHNS, CDR2 SASEGT. The CDR3 contains 15 residues. In DNA form, the CDR3 reads TGTGCCAGCAGTGAAGGAACAGGGTACCTCTACGAGCAGTACTTC. Translated, it gives CASSEGTGYLYEQYF.

The gene calls are TRBV5-1 and TRBJ1-4, with TRBD1 as a possible D gene (5 bases). In germline, CDR1 is SGHRS, CDR2 YFSETQ. The CDR3 contains 18 residues. V was shortened by 2 bases and J by 0 bases, with 17 bases between the two germline ends. CDR3 nucleotide sequence: TGCGCCAGCAGCTTCCGTGGGGGGATTGAGGCAACTAATGAAAAACTGTTTTTT. Its translation is CASSFRGGIEATNEKLFF.

The chain carries TRBV11-2 and TRBJ2-1, with a weak D call TRBD2 (6 bases). Looked up from germline, CDR1 is SGHAT and CDR2 is FQNNGV. V was pared by 5 bases and J by 8 bases, with 19 bases between. The CDR3 covers 15 residues. The CDR3 DNA reads TGTGCCAGCAGCCCCCAGGGAATCTGGGGGGATGAGCAGTTCTTC. Translated, it gives CASSPQGIWGDEQFF. The full variable domain, its missing parts supplied by reference TRBV11-2 and TRBJ2-1, is EAGVAQSPRYKIIEKRQSVAFWCNPISGHATLYWYQQILGQGPKLLIQFQNNGVVDDSQLPKDRFSAERLKGVDSTLKIQPAKLEDSAVYLCASSPQGIWGDEQFFGPGTRLTVL.

This sequence joins TRBV5-6 and TRBJ2-5; 7 positions match TRBD1. Germline V CDR1 and CDR2: SGHDT, YYEEEE. The CDR3 runs 15 residues. Losses at the gene ends were 1 base for V and 5 bases for J; bases not matched to a gene: 8. The CDR3 DNA sequence: TGTGCCAGCAGCTTGTCGCAGGGGGTTAGGGAGACCCAGTACTTC. It translates to CASSLSQGVRETQYF.

This clone was seen once. The chain is built from TRBV6-6 and TRBJ2-4; 9 bases line up with TRBD2. CDR1 MNHNY and CDR2 SVGAGI come from the germline V gene (reference sequence). The CDR3 totals 14 residues. Here the CDR3 reads CAVVGGGVGNIQYF. The CDR3 bases are TGTGCAGTTGTCGGCGGGGGGGTCGGAAACATTCAGTACTTC.

The CDR3 DNA follows: TGTGCCAGCATCAAACGGACAGGGGGCTTGAGCAATCAGCCCCAGCATTTT. It specifies CASIKRTGGLSNQPQHF. The rearrangement uses TRBV28 and TRBJ1-5, with 11 bases identical to TRBD1. Trimming at V came to 7 bases and at J to 1 base, leaving 9 bases not matched to a gene. Germline V CDR1 and CDR2: MDHEN, SYDVKM. The CDR3 extends over 17 amino acids.

This sequence joins TRBV3-1 (or the pseudogene TRBV3-2) and TRBJ2-1; 8 bases line up with TRBD2. V lost 1 base and J lost 9; bases outside the gene matches: 8. Germline V CDR1 and CDR2: LGHDT, YNNKEL (reference sequence). The CDR3 spans 15 residues. The CDR3 sequence is CASSQVSGAFGEQFF. The CDR3 region has the DNA TGTGCCAGCAGCCAAGTTAGCGGGGCATTCGGTGAGCAGTTCTTC.

The V call is TRBV20-1, the J call TRBJ2-3, with D unclear. Trimming took off 2 bases at V and 3 bases at J, with 3 bases between the two ends. Germline-derived CDR1 and CDR2 are DFQATT and SNEGSKA (reference sequence). The CDR3 sequence is 11 residues long. The CDR3 DNA follows: TGCAGTGCTAGAACTACAGATACGCAGTATTTT. Translating gives CSARTTDTQYF.

V gene TRBV5-1 combines with J gene TRBJ1-1, with 7 bases lining up with TRBD1. Per germline, CDR1 SGHRS and CDR2 YFSETQ. V lost 4 bases, J lost 0 bases, and 6 bases stayed unmatched. The CDR3 spans 15 residues. CDR3 region: CASSPWDSLNTEAFF. CDR3 nucleotides: TGCGCCAGCAGCCCCTGGGACAGCCTGAACACTGAAGCTTTCTTT.

The chain couples TRBV28 to TRBJ1-3, with 7 bases fitting TRBD1. The CDR3 loop spans 17 amino acids. Germline CDR1 MDHEN, CDR2 SYDVKM. Trimming cost V 5 bases and J 3 bases; bases outside gene matches: 13. The CDR3 DNA reads TGTGCCAGCAGTACACTAATCCGGGACAGCCTTGGAAACACCATATATTTT. Its translation is CASSTLIRDSLGNTIYF.

The V gene is TRBV6-4, the J gene TRBJ2-5, with 8 nucleotides matching TRBD1. The germline V gene has CDR1 MRHNA and CDR2 SNTAGT. With 5 bases clipped from V and 5 bases from J, the junction kept 7 bases outside the gene matches. CDR3 length: 14 amino acids. CDR3 coding DNA: TGTGCCAGCAGTCATGCAGGGGGCAAGGAGACCCAGTACTTC. Its protein product is CASSHAGGKETQYF.